This T cell receptor beta chain was identified during a study of T cells expressing NK-cell markers. In the study overall: The TCR beta repertoires originated in sorted CD3+CD56+NKG2C+, CD3+CD56+NKG2C- and CD3+CD56-NKG2C+ T cells. Study-wide points: Leadership of the CD3+CD56-NKG2C+ fraction also belonged to these clonotypes in four donors. Six or seven donors carried dominant NKG2C+ clonotypes that made up about 1.0-7.5% of their CD8+ T cells.

Using the 5' RACE reads, TCRdb records one entry per CDR3 protein without DNA. The sample totals about 150,000 distinct CDR3 sequences. As to this clonotype: The antigen is undetermined.

CDR3 length: 14 residues. From germline, CDR1 is MNHEY and CDR2 SMNVEV (reference sequence). Sequencing input: blood T cells: a sorted CD56 or NKG2C T cell subset, CD4+ or CD8+ T cells, or bulk PBMC T cells (not recorded which). The clonotype originates from a woman between 45 and 65 years old in good health. The V gene is TRBV27, the J gene TRBJ2-3; the D gene TCRdb calls, TRBD2, cannot be checked with no DNA. CDR3 loop: CASATSGSTDTQYF.